A selection of T cell receptor beta chains follows, all from one sample in a study of T cell changes during pregnancy in multiple sclerosis. Sequenced by immunoSEQ multiplex PCR; TCRdb stores in-frame clones only, minus some. The data show about 40,000 clones, 70% to 90% seen once. Sequenced here: CD4+ T cells from peripheral blood mononuclear cells, sampled before pregnancy. Receptors originate from a female donor with multiple sclerosis, enrolled in a pregnancy study. The CDR3 runs from the conserved cysteine through the conserved F or W. Fields, in order: D gene, J gene, clone size, V gene, CDR3 DNA, CDR3 protein. The D gene is left open where the match is weak. Size tells how often a clone was seen (once, few, many) or the class of an expanded clone, and some rows leave it out.

D: NA; J: TRBJ1-5; size: NA; V: TRBV29-1; DNA: TGCAGCGTTGAGACGGGAGCTAGCCAGCCCCAGCATTTT; CDR3: CSVETGASQPQHF
D: NA; J: TRBJ2-2; size: NA; V: TRBV7-7; DNA: TGTGCTAGCAGCTTAGGAGCGGCGAACACCGGTGAGCTGTTTTTT; CDR3: CASSLGAANTGELFF
D: NA; J: TRBJ1-1; size: NA; V: TRBV18; DNA: TGTGCCAGCTCACCCATGGGACACCCGAACACTGAAGCTTTCTTT; CDR3: CASSPMGHPNTEAFF
D: NA; J: TRBJ2-5; size: NA; V: TRBV5-8; DNA: TGTGCCAGCAGCTTATTGGCGGGAGAGACCCAGTACTTC; CDR3: CASSLLAGETQYF
D: NA; J: TRBJ1-4; size: NA; V: TRBV5-1; DNA: TGCGCCAGCAGCCGGTCGGGGGAGAATGAAAAACTGTTTTTT; CDR3: CASSRSGENEKLFF
D: NA; J: TRBJ2-6; size: NA; V: TRBV6-1; DNA: TGTGCCAGCAGTGAAAAGCGATCTGGGGCCAACGTCCTGACTTTC; CDR3: CASSEKRSGANVLTF
D: NA; J: TRBJ1-2; size: NA; V: TRBV5-1; DNA: TGCGCCAGCAGCTTGTTTTCCCCCCGAACGGTCTATGGCTACACCTTC; CDR3: CASSLFSPRTVYGYTF
D: NA; J: TRBJ2-7; size: NA; V: TRBV7-2; DNA: TGTGCCAGCAGCGCAAGACGGACAGCTTACGAGCAGTACTTC; CDR3: CASSARRTAYEQYF
D: TRBD1; J: TRBJ2-7; size: NA; V: TRBV5-1; DNA: TGCGCCAGCAGCCCCCCCGGGACAGGGCACTACGAGCAGTACTTC; CDR3: CASSPPGTGHYEQYF
D: TRBD1; J: TRBJ2-7; size: NA; V: TRBV9; DNA: TGTGCCAGCAGCGTAGGTGAGGGACAGTTTTACGAGCAGTACTTC; CDR3: CASSVGEGQFYEQYF
D: TRBD1; J: TRBJ1-2; size: NA; V: TRBV30; DNA: TGTGCCTGGGTCTCGGGACAGCTCTATGGCTACACCTTC; CDR3: CAWVSGQLYGYTF
D: NA; J: TRBJ2-1; size: NA; V: TRBV30; DNA: TGTGCCTGGATCATTCCAGCGAGCTCCTACAATGAGCAGTTCTTC; CDR3: CAWIIPASSYNEQFF
D: NA; J: TRBJ1-5; size: NA; V: TRBV6-1; DNA: TGTGCCAGCAGTGGGGGAGGTGGCAATCAGCCCCAGCATTTT; CDR3: CASSGGGGNQPQHF
D: TRBD1; J: TRBJ2-1; size: NA; V: TRBV5-4; DNA: TGTGCCAGCAGCCTCCCTTGGACAGGAGACCTTTACAATGAGCAGTTCTTC; CDR3: CASSLPWTGDLYNEQFF
D: NA; J: TRBJ1-1; size: once; V: TRBV30; DNA: TGTGCCTGGAGTGAATCTCTGAACACTGAAGCTTTCTTT; CDR3: CAWSESLNTEAFF
D: NA; J: TRBJ1-4; size: NA; V: TRBV5-6; DNA: TGTGCCAGCAGCCATGTAGAGGGTTTTGGTGATGAAAAACTGTTTTTT; CDR3: CASSHVEGFGDEKLFF
D: NA; J: TRBJ1-1; size: few; V: TRBV9; DNA: TGTGCCAGCAGCTCCAGCGTAGGAACTGAAGCTTTCTTT; CDR3: CASSSSVGTEAFF
D: TRBD1; J: TRBJ1-2; size: NA; V: TRBV9; DNA: TGTGCCAGCAGCTCTAGCAAGAACCGGGACAGGGGGAATCCCTATGGCTACACCTTC; CDR3: CASSSSKNRDRGNPYGYTF
D: TRBD1; J: TRBJ1-1; size: NA; V: TRBV10-2; DNA: TGCGCCAGCAGTGAGGACCCGGACAGGGCATACACTGAAGCTTTCTTT; CDR3: CASSEDPDRAYTEAFF
D: NA; J: TRBJ2-5; size: NA; V: TRBV2; DNA: TGTGCCAGCAATCCGCAGGTTCAAGAGACCCAGTACTTC; CDR3: CASNPQVQETQYF
D: NA; J: TRBJ2-1; size: NA; V: TRBV7-3; DNA: TGTGCCAGCAGTCTATCTAGGCTTCACAATGAGCAGTTCTTC; CDR3: CASSLSRLHNEQFF
D: TRBD2; J: TRBJ2-3; size: once; V: TRBV4-1; DNA: TGCGCCAGCAGCCAAGCCGGACTAGGGAGGGATACGCAGTATTTT; CDR3: CASSQAGLGRDTQYF
D: NA; J: TRBJ2-3; size: NA; V: TRBV5-1; DNA: TGCACCAGCAGCTTGGCCGAGAGCACAGATACGCAGTATTTT; CDR3: CTSSLAESTDTQYF
D: NA; J: TRBJ2-1; size: NA; V: TRBV10-2; DNA: TGCGCCAGCAGTGGGAGGGAATCTGGTTCCTACAATGAGCAGTTCTTC; CDR3: CASSGRESGSYNEQFF
D: TRBD2; J: TRBJ2-6; size: NA; V: TRBV28; DNA: TGTGCCAGCAGTCTACTAGCGCTAAACCCCCCATCGACTGGGGCCAACGTCCTGACTTTC; CDR3: CASSLLALNPPSTGANVLTF
D: TRBD2; J: TRBJ2-1; size: NA; V: TRBV5-4; DNA: TGTGCCAGCAGCTCCCGGACTAGCGGGGTCTACAATGAGCAGTTCTTC; CDR3: CASSSRTSGVYNEQFF
D: TRBD1; J: TRBJ1-1; size: NA; V: TRBV19; DNA: TGTGCCAGTAGTACCCGGGACAGGGGAAGGGGTATAGGCGAAGCTTTCTTT; CDR3: CASSTRDRGRGIGEAFF
D: TRBD2; J: TRBJ2-1; size: NA; V: TRBV5-1; DNA: TGCGCCAGCAGCTTGGGGAGCGGGGGGGCGGATGAGCAGTTCTTC; CDR3: CASSLGSGGADEQFF
D: TRBD2; J: TRBJ2-1; size: NA; V: TRBV6-4; DNA: TGTGCCAGCAGCGCGAGGGTGGTTGTGAGCGGGGGCCGTAATGAGCAGTTCTTC; CDR3: CASSARVVVSGGRNEQFF
D: NA; J: TRBJ1-2; size: NA; V: TRBV5-1; DNA: TGCGCCAGCAGCCGGGGGGACTATGGCTACACCTTC; CDR3: CASSRGDYGYTF
D: NA; J: TRBJ1-6; size: NA; V: TRBV9; DNA: TGTGCCAGCAGCTCTCGATCCAGGGGTTCGGGTAATTCACCCCTCCACTTT; CDR3: CASSSRSRGSGNSPLHF
D: TRBD1; J: TRBJ1-1; size: NA; V: TRBV14; DNA: TGTGCCAGCAGCCCCGGACAGGTGGTTTCTGAAGCTTTCTTT; CDR3: CASSPGQVVSEAFF
D: NA; J: TRBJ1-1; size: NA; V: TRBV29-1; DNA: TGCAGCGTTGCACAGGGCATCGAAGCTTTCTTT; CDR3: CSVAQGIEAFF
D: NA; J: TRBJ1-5; size: NA; V: TRBV30; DNA: TGTGCCTGGAGTGGGGGGGGCAATCAGCCCCAGCATTTT; CDR3: CAWSGGGNQPQHF
D: NA; J: TRBJ1-2; size: NA; V: TRBV19; DNA: TGTGCCAGTAGGAATCCTGGAGGTGGCTATGGCTACACCTTC; CDR3: CASRNPGGGYGYTF
D: TRBD1; J: TRBJ1-3; size: NA; V: TRBV11-2; DNA: TGTGCCAGCAGCCCGCTCTACAGGGGGCTATACACCATATATTTT; CDR3: CASSPLYRGLYTIYF
D: NA; J: TRBJ2-1; size: NA; V: TRBV5-1; DNA: TGCGCCAGCAACGTCGCGGTTAGCTCCTACAATGAGCAGTTCTTC; CDR3: CASNVAVSSYNEQFF
D: NA; J: TRBJ2-7; size: once; V: TRBV2; DNA: TGTGCCAGCAGTGACAGTTTTTTAAGCTCCTACGAGCAGTACTTC; CDR3: CASSDSFLSSYEQYF
D: NA; J: TRBJ2-5; size: NA; V: TRBV5-5; DNA: TGTGCCAGCAGCCTTATACAGGAGCTCCAGTACTTC; CDR3: CASSLIQELQYF
D: NA; J: TRBJ1-1; size: NA; V: TRBV10-3; DNA: TGTGCCATCAGGGGCTCGGGGTTGAACACTGAAGCTTTCTTT; CDR3: CAIRGSGLNTEAFF
D: NA; J: TRBJ1-6; size: NA; V: TRBV5-1; DNA: TGCGCCAGCAGCTTGGAGGAGGCATTGGGTTCACCCCTCCACTTT; CDR3: CASSLEEALGSPLHF
D: NA; J: TRBJ1-1; size: once; V: TRBV7-9; DNA: TGTGCCAGCAGCCAGGGGCGTTATAGCGCTGAAGCTTTCTTT; CDR3: CASSQGRYSAEAFF
D: NA; J: TRBJ1-1; size: NA; V: TRBV2; DNA: TGTGCCAGCAGTGATAACAGCCTCCTAAGGGAAGCTTTCTTT; CDR3: CASSDNSLLREAFF
D: TRBD1; J: TRBJ2-5; size: NA; V: TRBV5-1; DNA: TGCGCCAGCAGCTTGGGGGGACAGGGGGCAGAGACCCAGTACTTC; CDR3: CASSLGGQGAETQYF
D: NA; J: TRBJ1-1; size: NA; V: TRBV4-2; DNA: TGTGCCAGCAGCCAAGATCTAGACGGGGAGAACACTGAAGCTTTCTTT; CDR3: CASSQDLDGENTEAFF
D: NA; J: TRBJ2-3; size: NA; V: TRBV9; DNA: TGTGCCAGCAGCCCGCGAATCATGGATACGCAGTATTTT; CDR3: CASSPRIMDTQYF
D: NA; J: TRBJ2-3; size: NA; V: TRBV7-2; DNA: TGTGCCAGCAGCTTATCTCCCCCCGATACGCAGTATTTT; CDR3: CASSLSPPDTQYF
D: TRBD1; J: TRBJ1-2; size: NA; V: TRBV6-1; DNA: TGTGCCAGCAGTGAATTCAGGGGACAGGGGAATGGCTACACCTTC; CDR3: CASSEFRGQGNGYTF
D: TRBD2; J: TRBJ2-7; size: NA; V: TRBV2; DNA: TGTGCCAGCAGCAACGGACTAGCGGGGGTCTACTACGAGCAGTACTTC; CDR3: CASSNGLAGVYYEQYF
D: TRBD1; J: TRBJ2-5; size: NA; V: TRBV19; DNA: TGTGCCAGTAGTCTGGACAGGGTGGAGACCCAGTACTTC; CDR3: CASSLDRVETQYF
D: NA; J: TRBJ2-3; size: NA; V: TRBV9; DNA: TGTGCCAGCAGCGCAGACTACCTTGGTACGCAGTATTTT; CDR3: CASSADYLGTQYF
D: TRBD1; J: TRBJ1-2; size: NA; V: TRBV4-1; DNA: TGCGCCAGCAGCCAAGAACCGGGACAGGGCTATGGCTACACCTTC; CDR3: CASSQEPGQGYGYTF
D: NA; J: TRBJ1-1; size: few; V: TRBV5-6; DNA: TGTGCCAGCAGCTTGGCTACGAACACTGAAGCTTTCTTT; CDR3: CASSLATNTEAFF
D: NA; J: TRBJ2-3; size: once; V: TRBV12-5; DNA: TGTGCTAGTGGTTTGGTACAAGACGGGGAAGCGGACACAGATACGCAGTATTTT; CDR3: CASGLVQDGEADTDTQYF